The 25 T cell receptor beta chains listed next were all sequenced from one sample in a study of cytomegalovirus exposure and HLA in healthy donors. Amplification used 60 Vbeta primers and 13 Jbeta primers. Sequencing was performed with immunoSEQ multiplex PCR; in TCRdb, only in-frame clones are kept and a portion is missing. The top ten hold roughly a quarter of the sample, which has about 85,000 clones, more than 75% seen once. The sequenced sample was PBMCs. The origin of the receptors is a woman aged 45-59 years in good health and CMV-seropositive.

The chain uses TRBV19 and TRBJ1-3; D gene unclear. Trimming left V 9 bases short and J 2 bases short, with 14 bases between. The V gene's germline CDR1 is LNHDA and CDR2 SQIVND (reference sequence). The CDR3 is 14 residues long. The DNA of the CDR3 is TGTGCCAGCCGCAGAGGGTTGGCTGGAAACACCATATATTTT. Translation: CASRRGLAGNTIYF.

The chain couples TRBV30 to TRBJ1-5; 8 bases agree with TRBD1. With 2 bases clipped from V and 10 bases from J, the junction kept 13 bases outside the gene matches. This CDR3 contains 15 residues. Germline CDR1 is GTSNPN and CDR2 is SVGIG (reference sequence). For the CDR3, the DNA is TGTGCCTGGAGTCCCCGGGACAGGAGGGCGACACCCCAGCATTTT. It specifies CAWSPRDRRATPQHF.

V is TRBV10-3 and J is TRBJ1-2; 10 nucleotides line up with TRBD1. This CDR3 spans 15 amino acids. Germline values: CDR1 ENHRY, CDR2 SYGVKD. The V and J ends lost 2 bases and 3 bases, in that order; junction bases with no gene match: 3. The CDR3 DNA reads TGTGCCATCAGTGAGGGACAGGGGGGTGACTATGGCTACACCTTC. Residues: CAISEGQGGDYGYTF.

This clone was seen a few times. The rearrangement uses TRBV19 and TRBJ1-6, with D possibly TRBD1 on 6 matching bases. Germline V gene lookup returns CDR1 LNHDA and CDR2 SQIVND (reference sequence). V lost 6 bases, J lost 5 bases, and 17 bases lay in between. This CDR3 has 16 residues. CDR3 nucleotides: TGTGCCAGTAGAGGAAAGGCCGGGACACATAATTCACCCCTCCACTTT. Residues: CASRGKAGTHNSPLHF.

The chain has TRBV7-9 and TRBJ1-1, with D unresolved. CDR1 and CDR2 from the germline V gene are SEHNR and FQNEAQ (reference sequence). Trimming took off 3 bases at V and 4 bases at J, with 12 bases between the two ends. The CDR3 is 14 amino acids. CDR3 loop: CASSFSGPGTEAFF. CDR3 DNA: TGTGCCAGCAGCTTCAGCGGGCCGGGCACTGAAGCTTTCTTT.

This chain uses TRBV21-1 with TRBJ2-5; TRBD2, the D gene given by the table, was not confirmed from the DNA. TRBV21-1 corresponds to a pseudogene. The CDR3 consists of 18 residues. The CDR3 nucleotides read TGTGCCAGCAGCAGAACCGGGACTAGCGGGAGCAGGCAAGAGACCCAGTACTTC. The encoded protein is CASSRTGTSGSRQETQYF.

This clone appeared a few times. The gene calls are TRBV2 and TRBJ1-3; the D is unclear. The CDR3 extends over 12 amino acids. The germline V gene encodes CDR1 SNHLY and CDR2 FYNNEI. Trimming took off 5 bases at V and 6 bases at J, with 8 bases between the two ends. Here the CDR3 reads CASSFGPNTIYF. The CDR3 bases are TGTGCCAGCAGTTTCGGTCCAAACACCATATATTTT.

V gene TRBV7-8 combines with J gene TRBJ1-5; 9 nucleotides align to TRBD1. Germline V lookup: CDR1 SGHVS, CDR2 FQNEAQ. V shed 2 bases and J 4 bases; nucleotides not matched to a gene: 9. This CDR3 contains 17 residues. CDR3 bases: TGTGCCAGCAGCTTAAATAGGGCGGGACAGGGAAATCAGCCCCAGCATTTT. Translated, it gives CASSLNRAGQGNQPQHF.

Only a few counts were recorded for this clone. The chain has TRBV5-8 and TRBJ1-1; weak D call: TRBD1 (5 bases). In germline, CDR1 is SGHTS, CDR2 YDEGEE. The V end was cut by 4 bases, the J end by 3 bases, with 7 bases between. The CDR3 totals 12 residues. This CDR3 reads CASSRQYTEAFF. CDR3 nucleotide sequence: TGTGCCAGCAGCCGACAGTACACTGAAGCTTTCTTT.

This clone was detected only a few times. This chain joins TRBV5-1 and TRBJ1-1; tentatively, D is TRBD1 (5 bases). V shed 1 base and J shed 1 base, with 14 bases lying between them. The CDR3 is made up of 16 amino acids. Germline values: CDR1 SGHRS, CDR2 YFSETQ. CDR3 sequence reads: CASSLSGAVRNTEAFF. CDR3 sequence (DNA): TGCGCCAGCAGCTTGTCTGGGGCCGTAAGGAACACTGAAGCTTTCTTT. Complete variable domain (other parts from reference TRBV5-1 and TRBJ1-1): KAGVTQTPRYLIKTRGQQVTLSCSPISGHRSVSWYQQTPGQGLQFLFEYFSETQRNKGNFPGRFSGRQFSNSRSEMNVSTLELGDSALYLCASSLSGAVRNTEAFFGQGTRLTVV.

The chain is built from TRBV2 and TRBJ2-3; D perhaps matches TRBD2 (7 bases). Trimming stripped 3 bases from V and 4 bases from J, with 11 bases between. Germline CDR1 and CDR2: SNHLY and FYNNEI. The CDR3 is 14 residues long. CDR3 loop: CASSEGGGADTQYF. CDR3 in DNA: TGTGCCAGCAGTGAGGGGGGGGGCGCAGATACGCAGTATTTT.

V gene TRBV7-3 combines with J gene TRBJ2-2; D may be TRBD1 (5 bases). The CDR3 contains 13 residues. The germline V gene has CDR1 SGHTA and CDR2 FQGTGA. V was pared by 5 bases and J by 7 bases, with 11 bases between. CDR3 DNA: TGTGCCAGCAGCCCCCCAGGGCACGGGGAGCTGTTTTTT. This translates into CASSPPGHGELFF.

The rearrangement uses TRBV10-2 and TRBJ2-2; 7 bases line up with TRBD1. The germline CDR1 and CDR2 sequences are WSHSY and SAAADI. V was clipped by 8 bases and J by 0 bases; unmatched bases: 3. The CDR3 totals 14 residues. This chain's CDR3 is CASSGTANTGELFF. Written as DNA, the CDR3 is TGCGCCAGCTCCGGGACAGCGAACACCGGGGAGCTGTTTTTT.

This chain uses TRBV27 with TRBJ2-1; 10 bases match TRBD2. The V segment lost 6 bases and the J segment 5 bases; nucleotides outside the gene matches: 13. This CDR3 has 17 amino acids. Germline V gene lookup returns CDR1 MNHEY and CDR2 SMNVEV (reference sequence). The chain's CDR3 is CASRILLLAGENNEQFF. CDR3 DNA sequence: TGTGCCAGCAGGATCCTCCTGCTAGCGGGGGAAAACAATGAGCAGTTCTTC.

This rearrangement joins TRBV6-6 to TRBJ2-7, with TRBD1 as a possible D gene (5 bases). Germline V gene sequence: CDR1 MNHNY, CDR2 SVGAGI (reference sequence). The CDR3 runs to 13 residues. Trimming left V 5 bases short and J 5 bases short, with 13 bases between. CDR3 nucleotide sequence: TGTGCCAGCAGTCCACAGGATGGCCACGAGCAGTACGTC. It encodes CASSPQDGHEQYV.

This clone was found once. The chain recombines TRBV2 with TRBJ2-2; 10 bases are a match to TRBD2. CDR3 length: 17 amino acids. The trim removed 2 bases at V and 3 bases at J, leaving 6 bases unmatched. Germline V gives CDR1 SNHLY, CDR2 FYNNEI. The CDR3: CASSESSGSIHTGELFF. CDR3 coding DNA: TGTGCCAGCAGTGAATCTAGCGGGAGTATTCACACCGGGGAGCTGTTTTTT.

The V gene is TRBV7-9, the J gene TRBJ2-3, with a tentative D call TRBD2 (6 bases). Trimming cost V 1 base and J 6 bases, with 11 bases left between them. The CDR3 runs to 14 residues. The germline V gene has CDR1 SEHNR and CDR2 FQNEAQ (reference sequence). The DNA for the CDR3 is TGTGCCAGCAGCTTAGATCCAGGGAGGGATACGCAGTATTTT. Amino acid sequence: CASSLDPGRDTQYF.

CDR3 sequence reads: CASSVLGRESTQYF. Here the CDR3 DNA reads TGCGCCAGCTCGGTTTTGGGGAGAGAAAGTACGCAGTATTTT. The chain couples TRBV5-1 to TRBJ2-3, with D possibly being TRBD2 (5 bases). Germline CDR1 and CDR2: SGHRS and YFSETQ. V was trimmed by 7 bases and J by 8 bases, leaving 20 bases between them. The CDR3 is 14 amino acids.

The chain carries TRBV5-1 and TRBJ2-1; the D gene is possibly TRBD2 (6 bases). Deletions cut 4 bases from V and 0 bases from J, with 17 bases between. CDR1 and CDR2 (germline): SGHRS, YFSETQ. The CDR3 has 17 amino acids. In DNA form, the CDR3 reads TGCGCCAGCAGCCGTCCAGGAGGGACCTACTCCTACAATGAGCAGTTCTTC. It codes for CASSRPGGTYSYNEQFF.

V is TRBV11-2 and J is TRBJ2-7; a possible D gene is TRBD2 (5 bases). The CDR3 runs to 13 residues. Trimming took off 5 bases at V and 3 bases at J, with 11 bases between the two ends. Germline assignment: CDR1 SGHAT and CDR2 FQNNGV. CDR3 loop: CASSAPGYYEQYF. CDR3 bases: TGTGCCAGCAGCGCCCCGGGGTACTACGAGCAGTACTTC.

The V gene is TRBV6-5, the J gene TRBJ1-1; D is unclear. Between the trimmed V and J ends, which lost 4 bases and 4 bases, there was a span of 10 bases. In germline, CDR1 is MNHEY, CDR2 SVGAGI. CDR3 length: 13 residues. The CDR3 region has the DNA TGTGCCAGCAGTTCCCCAGGCAGCACTGAAGCTTTCTTT. Protein: CASSSPGSTEAFF.

The chain combines TRBV19 with TRBJ1-4; D uncertain. From germline, CDR1 is LNHDA and CDR2 SQIVND (reference sequence). The length of the CDR3 is 14 residues. Trimming pared 3 bases from V and 8 bases from J, leaving 13 bases between. The CDR3 spells CASSIGVIGEKLFF. The CDR3 DNA is TGTGCCAGTAGTATCGGGGTAATTGGCGAAAAACTGTTTTTT.

The genes are TRBV5-6 and TRBJ2-1, with TRBD2 matching 10 bases. The CDR3 has 14 amino acids. The germline gives CDR1 SGHDT, CDR2 YYEEEE. V lost 4 bases to trimming and J lost 6 bases; unmatched junction nucleotides: 4. CDR3 in amino acids: CASSEGLAFNEQFF. The CDR3 DNA sequence: TGTGCCAGCAGCGAGGGACTAGCGTTCAATGAGCAGTTCTTC.

A single count supports this clone. This sequence joins TRBV7-9 and TRBJ2-5; TRBD2 agrees at 8 bases. CDR1 is SEHNR and CDR2 is FQNEAQ in the germline V gene (reference sequence). This CDR3 comprises 15 residues. V shed 3 bases and J 1 base; nucleotides not matched to a gene: 4. The DNA of the CDR3 is TGTGCCAGCAGCTTCAACGCGGGAGGCCAAGAGACCCAGTACTTC. Translating it yields CASSFNAGGQETQYF. The full variable domain, in which reference TRBV7-9 and TRBJ2-5 provide the parts outside the CDR3, is DTGVSQNPRHKITKRGQNVTFRCDPISEHNRLYWYRQTLGQGPEFLTYFQNEAQLEKSRLLSDRFSAERPKGSFSTLEIQRTEQGDSAMYLCASSFNAGGQETQYFGPGTRLLVL.

The chain employs TRBV7-8 and TRBJ2-7, with TRBD2 identical over 9 bases. The CDR3 runs 14 residues. V lost 3 bases and J lost 3; bases outside the gene matches: 3. Germline CDR1 SGHVS, CDR2 FQNEAQ. CDR3 sequence: CASSFSGGGYEQYF. The CDR3 nucleotides read TGTGCCAGCAGCTTTAGCGGGGGCGGCTACGAGCAGTACTTC.